This TCR beta chain was retrieved from a study of T cell responses to AZD1222 COVID-19 vaccine. Study-wide findings and caveats: Possibly, clonal diversity was underestimated; donors were largely white British and included more females.

The CDR3 runs to 16 residues. The germline CDR1 and CDR2 sequences are MDHEN and SYDVKM. V gave up 1 base and J gave up 1 base; unmatched junction bases: 5. Sequenced by immunoSEQ multiplex PCR; TCRdb stores in-frame clones only, minus some. The table records about 210,000 clones, almost 95% of them present only once. Concerning this clone itself: Its antigen is currently unknown.

The sequencing used peripheral blood, collected on day 0 of AZD1222 vaccination. The origin of this receptor is an adult in good health. The rearrangement joins TRBV28 to TRBJ1-1; TRBD1 matches at 8 bases. The CDR3 bases are TGTGCCAGCAGTTTATCGACAGGGGCGGGGAACACTGAAGCTTTCTTT. It is translated as CASSLSTGAGNTEAFF. The full variable domain, in which reference TRBV28 and TRBJ1-1 provide the parts outside the CDR3, is DVKVTQSSRYLVKRTGEKVFLECVQDMDHENMFWYRQDPGLGLRLIYFSYDVKMKEKGDIPEGYSVSREKKERFSLILESASTNQTSMYLCASSLSTGAGNTEAFFGQGTRLTVV.